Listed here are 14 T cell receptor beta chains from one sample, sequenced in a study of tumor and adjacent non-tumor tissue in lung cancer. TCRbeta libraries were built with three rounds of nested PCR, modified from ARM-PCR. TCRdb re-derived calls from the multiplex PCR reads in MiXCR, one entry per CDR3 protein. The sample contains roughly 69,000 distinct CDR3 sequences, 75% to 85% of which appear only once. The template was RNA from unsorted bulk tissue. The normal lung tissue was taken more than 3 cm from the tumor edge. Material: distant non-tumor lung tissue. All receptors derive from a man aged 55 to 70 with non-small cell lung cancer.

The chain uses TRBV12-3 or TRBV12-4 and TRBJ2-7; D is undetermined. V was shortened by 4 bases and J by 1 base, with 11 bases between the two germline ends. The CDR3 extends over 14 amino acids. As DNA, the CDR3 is TGTGCCAGCAGTTCTCCTGGAAGTTCCTACGAGCAGTACTTC. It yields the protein CASSSPGSSYEQYF.

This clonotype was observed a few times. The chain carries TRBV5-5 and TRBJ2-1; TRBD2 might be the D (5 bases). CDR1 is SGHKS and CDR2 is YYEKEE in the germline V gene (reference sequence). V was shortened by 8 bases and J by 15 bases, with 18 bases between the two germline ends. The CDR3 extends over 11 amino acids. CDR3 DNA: TGTGCCAGTAGCATAGCCGGGGAGTTGTTCTTC. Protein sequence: CASSIAGELFF.

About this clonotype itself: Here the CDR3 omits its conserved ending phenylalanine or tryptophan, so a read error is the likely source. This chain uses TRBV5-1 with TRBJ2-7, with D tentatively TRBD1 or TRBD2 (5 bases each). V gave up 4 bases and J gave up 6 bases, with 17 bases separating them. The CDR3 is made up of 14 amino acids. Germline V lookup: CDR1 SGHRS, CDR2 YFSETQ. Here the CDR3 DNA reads TGCGCCAGCAGCCCCGACGGTGGGACCTGCGAGCAGTACTTA. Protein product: CASSPDGGTCEQYL.

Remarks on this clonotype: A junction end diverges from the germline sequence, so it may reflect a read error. DNA for the CDR3: TGTGTCAGCACTTACGGGCTTTGGGCCTATGAGCAGTACTTC. Its translation is CVSTYGLWAYEQYF. The rearrangement joins TRBV6-6 to TRBJ2-7; D is undetermined. In germline, CDR1 is MNHNY, CDR2 SVGAGI (reference sequence). The CDR3 runs 14 residues.

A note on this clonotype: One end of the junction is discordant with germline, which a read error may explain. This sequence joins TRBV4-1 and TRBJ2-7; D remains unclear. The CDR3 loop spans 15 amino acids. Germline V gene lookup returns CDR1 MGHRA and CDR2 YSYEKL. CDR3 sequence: CAISQEGFTAYEQYF. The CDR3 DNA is TGCGCCATCAGCCAAGAAGGTTTTACAGCCTACGAGCAGTATTTC.

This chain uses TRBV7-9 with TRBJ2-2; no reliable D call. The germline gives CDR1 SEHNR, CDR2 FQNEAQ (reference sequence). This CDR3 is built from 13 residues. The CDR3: CARSPEWTGELFF. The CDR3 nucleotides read TGTGCTAGGAGCCCAGAATGGACCGGGGAGCTGTTTTTT.

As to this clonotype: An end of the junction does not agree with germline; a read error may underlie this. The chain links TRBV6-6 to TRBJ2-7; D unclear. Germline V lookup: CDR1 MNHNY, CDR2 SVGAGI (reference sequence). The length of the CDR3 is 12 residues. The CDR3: CATSLVSGEQYF. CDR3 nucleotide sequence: TGTGCCACCTCGTTGGTATCGGGCGAGCAGTATTTC.

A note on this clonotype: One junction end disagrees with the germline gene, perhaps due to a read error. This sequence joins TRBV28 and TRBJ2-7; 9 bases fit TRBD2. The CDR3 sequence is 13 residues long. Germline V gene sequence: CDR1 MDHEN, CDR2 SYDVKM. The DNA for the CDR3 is TGTGCCAGCCAGGGACTAGCAGTCTACGAGCAGCACTTC. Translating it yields CASQGLAVYEQHF.

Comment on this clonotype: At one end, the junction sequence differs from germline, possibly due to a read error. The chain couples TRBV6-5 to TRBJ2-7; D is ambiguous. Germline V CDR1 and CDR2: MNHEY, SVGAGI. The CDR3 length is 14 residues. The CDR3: CASSLSGWRNEPYF. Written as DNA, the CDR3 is TGTGCCAGCAGCCTAAGTGGGTGGCGGAACGAGCCGTACTTC.

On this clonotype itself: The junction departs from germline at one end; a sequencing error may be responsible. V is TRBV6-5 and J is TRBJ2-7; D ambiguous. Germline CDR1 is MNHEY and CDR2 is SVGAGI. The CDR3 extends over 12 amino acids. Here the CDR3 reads CASSYRSYEQYF. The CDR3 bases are TGTGCCAGCAGTTACAGGAGCTACGAGCAGTATTTC.

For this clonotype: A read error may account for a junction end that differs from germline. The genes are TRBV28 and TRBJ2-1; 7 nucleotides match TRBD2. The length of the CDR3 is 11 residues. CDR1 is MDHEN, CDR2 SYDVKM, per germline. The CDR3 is CANSGGEVQFF. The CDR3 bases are TGCGCCAACAGTGGGGGGGAGGTGCAGTTCTTC.

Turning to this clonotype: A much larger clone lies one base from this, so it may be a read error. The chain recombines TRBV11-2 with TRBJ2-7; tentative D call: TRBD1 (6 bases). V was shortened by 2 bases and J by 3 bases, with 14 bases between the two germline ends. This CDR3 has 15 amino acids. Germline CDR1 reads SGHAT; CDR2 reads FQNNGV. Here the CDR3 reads CASSLNPGDRYEQYF. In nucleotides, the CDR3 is TGTGCCAGCAGCTTAAACCCAGGGGACCGCTACGAGCAGTACTTC.

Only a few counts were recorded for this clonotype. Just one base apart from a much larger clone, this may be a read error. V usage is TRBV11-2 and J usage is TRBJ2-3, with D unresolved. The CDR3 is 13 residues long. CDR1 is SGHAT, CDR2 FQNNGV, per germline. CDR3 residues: CASSLDREDTQFF. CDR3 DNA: TGTGCCAGCAGCTTAGATCGAGAAGATACGCAGTTTTTT.

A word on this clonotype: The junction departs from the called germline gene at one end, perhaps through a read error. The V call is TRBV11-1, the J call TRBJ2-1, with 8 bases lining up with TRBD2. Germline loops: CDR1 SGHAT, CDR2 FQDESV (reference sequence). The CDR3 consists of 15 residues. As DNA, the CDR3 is TGTACCAGTAGCCCAACTAGCGGTCCTTACAATGAGCAGTTCTTC. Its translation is CTSSPTSGPYNEQFF.